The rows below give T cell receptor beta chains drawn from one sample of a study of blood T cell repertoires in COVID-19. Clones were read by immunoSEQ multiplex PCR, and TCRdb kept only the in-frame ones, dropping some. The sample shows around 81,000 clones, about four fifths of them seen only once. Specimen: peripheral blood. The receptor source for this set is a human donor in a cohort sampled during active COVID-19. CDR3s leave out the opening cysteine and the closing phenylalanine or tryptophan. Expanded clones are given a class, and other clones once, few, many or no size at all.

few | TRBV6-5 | ASSSLGGENTGELF
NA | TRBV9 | ASSSSGGFTDTQY
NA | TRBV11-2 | ASSSFPDTQY
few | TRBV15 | ATSREKGSGGLVTLYGYT
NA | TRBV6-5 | ASSFRGESNQPQH
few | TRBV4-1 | ASSQDRGSNQPQH
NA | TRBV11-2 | ASSLGQGVH
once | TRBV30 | AWSILTGGPYEQY
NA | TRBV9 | ASSPGGGKSSYEQY
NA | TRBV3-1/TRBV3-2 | ASSQGISGGASRLNEQF
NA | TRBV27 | ASSYTNSITGLQTQY
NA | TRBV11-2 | ASRYSGANVLT
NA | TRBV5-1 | ASSNGQGSEKLF
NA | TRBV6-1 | ASSEGLASSYEQY
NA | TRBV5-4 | ASSSGGSGGAGSYEQY
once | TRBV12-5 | ASGPEKVGTGDSPLH
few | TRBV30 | AWDSSYNSPLH
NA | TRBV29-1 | SVEGRAGREAF
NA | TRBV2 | ASSDVLVAGPFNEQF
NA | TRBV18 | ASSPEQGVASPLH
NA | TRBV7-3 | ASSPGTSGVGEQF
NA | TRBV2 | ASKRTGGFGSSYEQY
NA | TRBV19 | ASRTGGPNTGELF
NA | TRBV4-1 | ASSLGYAGGSNEQF
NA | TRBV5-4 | ASSAVGGGNYGYT
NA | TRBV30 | AWSVGGANTGELF
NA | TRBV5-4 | ASSLQSGELF
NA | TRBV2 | ASKDREDTDTQY
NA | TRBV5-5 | ASSLRASGGPGETQY
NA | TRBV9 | ASSVGGLTGELF
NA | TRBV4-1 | ASSRQTSGGANEQF
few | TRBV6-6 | ASTAGQLNGYT
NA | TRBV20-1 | SASSPGKDNEQF
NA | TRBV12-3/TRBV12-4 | ASIQGVGGYT
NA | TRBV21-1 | ASSKWRNSSYEQY
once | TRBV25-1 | ASSTAAGGLGETQY
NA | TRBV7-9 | ASSQQDQPQH
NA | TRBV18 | ASSPDPTSGGIDTQY
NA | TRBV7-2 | ASSLRTGSLSYEQY
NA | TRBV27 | ASSSRARTGTEAF
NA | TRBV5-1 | ASKGEYEQY
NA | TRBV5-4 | ASSPLEKNTEAF
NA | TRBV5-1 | ASSMSSGASTDTQY
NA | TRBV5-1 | ASSLGDRIIYEQY
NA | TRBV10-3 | AISVRDSQPQH
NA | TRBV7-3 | ASSLRWTGLNTEAF
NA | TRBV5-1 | ASSLDGVSDAF